A single sample gave rise to the 10 T cell receptor beta chains below, sequenced in a study of shared clonotypes between healthy human individuals. CD45RO-negative, CCR7-positively selected cells formed the naive CD8 fraction, excluding terminally differentiated effector memory CD45RA+ cells. Some clones are missing from TCRdb's copy, which holds only in-frame ones; the method was immunoSEQ multiplex PCR. The repertoire holds roughly 2.1 million clones, under 95% seen once, with roughly 1.8% in the top ten. Sequenced sample: naive CD8+ T cells from PBMCs. These receptor sequences come from a man aged 18 to 30 in good health. Some clones in this sample may be carry-over from other donors' samples.

This clone appeared once. This chain links TRBV7-9 with TRBJ1-2, with D uncertain. V was clipped by 2 bases and J by 1 base, with 5 bases between them. The CDR3 has 13 residues. Germline V CDR1 and CDR2: SEHNR, FQNEAQ (reference sequence). CDR3: CASSLPDNYGYTF. Written as DNA, the CDR3 is TGTGCCAGCAGCTTACCAGATAACTATGGCTACACCTTC.

This rearrangement joins TRBV27 to TRBJ2-1, with TRBD2 identical over 7 bases. The junction had 6 bases not matched to a gene; V was cut back by 5 bases and J by 2 bases. The CDR3 spans 15 residues. Germline assignment: CDR1 MNHEY and CDR2 SMNVEV (reference sequence). CDR3 bases: TGTGCCAGCAGTGTGCTAGCGGCTGCCTACAATGAGCAGTTCTTC. This gives the protein CASSVLAAAYNEQFF.

This clone was counted a single time. This sequence joins TRBV7-9 and TRBJ2-1; D ambiguous. The CDR3 spans 12 residues. V was shortened by 1 base and J by 9 bases, with 7 bases between the two germline ends. Looked up from germline, CDR1 is SEHNR and CDR2 is FQNEAQ (reference sequence). The CDR3 DNA reads TGTGCCAGCAGCTTAGAGGGCCCTGAGCAGTTCTTC. Translated: CASSLEGPEQFF.

The V gene is TRBV2, the J gene TRBJ1-1; D might be TRBD1 (6 bases). The CDR3 extends over 13 amino acids. Deletions cut 7 bases from V and 4 bases from J, with 13 bases between. Germline V lookup: CDR1 SNHLY, CDR2 FYNNEI. CDR3 sequence reads: CASNTGMATEAFF. The CDR3 nucleotides are TGTGCCAGCAATACAGGGATGGCCACTGAAGCTTTCTTT.

J is TRBJ1-1 and V is TRBV4-1; D uncertain. The CDR3 contains 15 residues. Germline lookup yields CDR1 MGHRA and CDR2 YSYEKL. The ends were cut back, 5 bases at V and 4 bases at J, with 17 bases in the middle. CDR3 sequence (DNA): TGCGCCAGCAGCTTCCCCACGATGAGGGTCACTGAAGCTTTCTTT. Amino acid sequence: CASSFPTMRVTEAFF.

V and J are TRBV5-1 and TRBJ2-4; TRBD1 might be the D (5 bases). Germline assignment: CDR1 SGHRS and CDR2 YFSETQ. With 0 bases removed from V and 5 bases from J, the gap between germline ends came to 12 bases. The CDR3 consists of 15 residues. The chain's CDR3 is CASSLARARENIQYF. CDR3 in DNA: TGCGCCAGCAGCTTGGCTAGGGCCAGGGAAAACATTCAGTACTTC.

V usage is TRBV30 and J usage is TRBJ2-5, with D unresolved. Trimming left V 4 bases short and J 5 bases short, with 5 bases between. The CDR3 consists of 10 residues. Looked up from germline, CDR1 is GTSNPN and CDR2 is SVGIG (reference sequence). The CDR3 loop is CAWKGETQYF. In nucleotides, the CDR3 is TGTGCCTGGAAGGGTGAGACCCAGTACTTC. The whole variable domain, remainder taken from reference TRBV30 and TRBJ2-5, is SQTIHQWPATLVQPVGSPLSLECTVEGTSNPNLYWYRQAAGRGLQLLFYSVGIGQISSEVPQNLSASRPQDRQFILSSKKLLLSDSGFYLCAWKGETQYFGPGTRLLVL.

J is TRBJ2-7 and V is TRBV10-2; unclear D gene. The CDR3 covers 16 residues. The V end lost 2 bases, the J end lost 6 bases, and 20 bases lay between the germline ends. The germline V gene has CDR1 WSHSY and CDR2 SAAADI. CDR3 region: CASSEAIDASSREQYF. The CDR3 nucleotides read TGCGCCAGCAGTGAGGCCATCGATGCATCCTCCCGCGAGCAGTACTTC.

The rearrangement uses TRBV9 and TRBJ2-2, with 10 bases aligning to TRBD1. The CDR3 length is 17 residues. CDR1 and CDR2 from the germline V gene are SGDLS and YYNGEE. The V segment lost 0 bases and the J segment 5 bases; nucleotides outside the gene matches: 7. In DNA, the CDR3 is TGTGCCAGCAGCGTAGAAAGGGACAGGGGATGGACCGGGGAGCTGTTTTTT. It is translated as CASSVERDRGWTGELFF.

On this clone: A much larger clone lies one base from this, so it may be a read error. J is TRBJ2-7 and V is TRBV25-1; D gene ambiguous. The V end lost 6 bases, the J end lost 3 bases, and 9 bases lay between the germline ends. Per germline, CDR1 MGHDK and CDR2 SYGVNS. The CDR3 totals 12 residues. The CDR3 sequence: CASSLVGYEQYF. CDR3 nucleotide sequence: TGTGCCAGCAGCTTAGTGGGCTACGAGCAGTACTTC.